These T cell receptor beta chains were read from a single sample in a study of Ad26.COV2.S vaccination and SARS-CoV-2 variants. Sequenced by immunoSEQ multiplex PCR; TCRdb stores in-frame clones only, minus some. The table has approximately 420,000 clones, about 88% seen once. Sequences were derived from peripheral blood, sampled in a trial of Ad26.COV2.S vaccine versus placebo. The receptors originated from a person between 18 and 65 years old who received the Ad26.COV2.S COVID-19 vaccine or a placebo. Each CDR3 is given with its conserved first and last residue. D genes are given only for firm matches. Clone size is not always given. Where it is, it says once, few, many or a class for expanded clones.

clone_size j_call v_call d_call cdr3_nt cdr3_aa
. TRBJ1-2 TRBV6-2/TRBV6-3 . TGTGCCAGCAGCAGAAGCGGGACACACTATGGCTACACCTTC CASSRSGTHYGYTF
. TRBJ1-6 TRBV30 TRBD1 TGTGCCTGGAGCCGGACAGGGGAGCATTCACCCCTCCACTTT CAWSRTGEHSPLHF
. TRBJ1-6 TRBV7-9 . TGTGCCAGCTCCCAATACTACCGGGCCGCCGAGAATTCACCCCTCCACTTT CASSQYYRAAENSPLHF
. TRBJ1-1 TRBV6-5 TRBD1 TGTGCCAGCAGTAACAGGGGCCCCGGCACTGAAGCTTTCTTT CASSNRGPGTEAFF
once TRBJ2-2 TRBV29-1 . TGCAGCGTTGACCTGGTGAACACCGGGGAGCTGTTTTTT CSVDLVNTGELFF
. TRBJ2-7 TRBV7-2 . TGTGCCAGCAGCCCAGCTATCCGAAGGAGCTCCTACGAGCAGTACTTC CASSPAIRRSSYEQYF
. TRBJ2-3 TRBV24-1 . TGTGCCACCAGTGAAGATGGTCCCCGGGCAGATACGCAGTATTTT CATSEDGPRADTQYF
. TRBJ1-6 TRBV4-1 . TGCGCCAGCAGCCAACCTACAGTTGGCTCCTATAATTCACCCCTCCACTTT CASSQPTVGSYNSPLHF
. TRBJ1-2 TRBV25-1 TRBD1 TGTGCCAGCAGTGAGTTAACAGGGGGCCACTACACCTTC CASSELTGGHYTF
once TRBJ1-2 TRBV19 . TGTGCCAGTAGTCTCCGACAGGCAACCTACACCTTC CASSLRQATYTF
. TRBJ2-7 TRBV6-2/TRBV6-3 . TGTGCCAGCAGCCTCGACAGCTACGAGCAGTACTTC CASSLDSYEQYF
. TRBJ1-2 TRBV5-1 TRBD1 TGCGCCAGCAGCCAGACAGGGGGCGCTTATGGCTACACCTTC CASSQTGGAYGYTF
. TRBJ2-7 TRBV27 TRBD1 TGTGCCAGCAGTTTAACTGGGCAGGGGGCATACGAGCAGTACTTC CASSLTGQGAYEQYF
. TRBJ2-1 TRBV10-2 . TGCGCCAGCAGTCCGTCGATCCGCACCAATGAGCAGTTCTTC CASSPSIRTNEQFF
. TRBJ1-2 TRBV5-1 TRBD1 TGCGCCAGCAGCTCCCCCGACAGGGGCTATGGCTACACCTTC CASSSPDRGYGYTF
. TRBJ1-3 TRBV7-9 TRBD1 TGTGCCAGCAGCTCCCCAAGACAGGGGTCCGGAAACACCATATATTTT CASSSPRQGSGNTIYF
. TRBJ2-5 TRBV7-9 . TGTGCCAGCAGCTTAGAAAGGCAGTCAGTCGGAGAGACCCAGTACTTC CASSLERQSVGETQYF
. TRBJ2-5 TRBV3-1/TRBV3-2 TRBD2 TGTGCCAGCAGCCAGGCCTTAGCGGGGGGGCTCGAGACCCAGTACTTC CASSQALAGGLETQYF
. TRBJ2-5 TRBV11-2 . TGTGCCAGCAGCTTATCCCAAGGACCACCCTCCCGGGAGACCCAGTACTTC CASSLSQGPPSRETQYF
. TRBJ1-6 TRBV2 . TGTGCCAGCAGTGAATACAGGGTCAATAATTCACCCCTCCACTTT CASSEYRVNNSPLHF